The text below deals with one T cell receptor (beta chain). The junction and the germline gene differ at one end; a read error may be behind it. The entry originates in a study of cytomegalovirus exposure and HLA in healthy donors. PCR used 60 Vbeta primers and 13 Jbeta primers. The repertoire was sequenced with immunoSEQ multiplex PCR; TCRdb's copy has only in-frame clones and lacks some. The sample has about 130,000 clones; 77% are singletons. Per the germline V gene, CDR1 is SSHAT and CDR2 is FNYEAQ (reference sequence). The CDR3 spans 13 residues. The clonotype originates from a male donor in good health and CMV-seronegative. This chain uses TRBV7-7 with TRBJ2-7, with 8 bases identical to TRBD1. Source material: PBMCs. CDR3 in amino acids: CASSPDREYEQYF. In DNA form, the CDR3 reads TGTGCTAGCAGCCCGGACAGGGAGTACGAGCAGTACTTC.